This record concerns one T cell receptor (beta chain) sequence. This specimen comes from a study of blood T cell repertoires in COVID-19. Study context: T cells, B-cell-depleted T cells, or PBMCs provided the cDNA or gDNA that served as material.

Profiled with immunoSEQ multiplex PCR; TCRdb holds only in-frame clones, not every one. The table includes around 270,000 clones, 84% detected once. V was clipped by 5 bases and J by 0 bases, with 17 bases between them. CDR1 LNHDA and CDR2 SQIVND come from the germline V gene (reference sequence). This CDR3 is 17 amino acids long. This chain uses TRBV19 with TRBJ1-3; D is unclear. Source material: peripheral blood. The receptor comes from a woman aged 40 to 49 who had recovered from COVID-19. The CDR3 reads CASSSLLRGDSGNTIYF. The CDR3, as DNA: TGTGCCAGTAGTTCCCTTCTGAGAGGAGACTCTGGAAACACCATATATTTT. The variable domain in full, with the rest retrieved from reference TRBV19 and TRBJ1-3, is DGGITQSPKYLFRKEGQNVTLSCEQNLNHDAMYWYRQDPGQGLRLIYYSQIVNDFQKGDIAEGYSVSREKKESFPLTVTSAQKNPTAFYLCASSSLLRGDSGNTIYFGEGSWLTVV.